These 2 T cell receptor beta chains were sequenced from one sample in a study of response to subunit inactivated influenza vaccine (dated by TCRdb to the late 2010s). The library was produced with RT-PCR. Data came from an Illumina HiSeq 2500. TCRdb reprocessed the public reads (quality trimming at Q25 with fastp, clone calling with MiXCR) and kept in-frame beta chains. Under each unique CDR3 protein, matching rows form one entry showing the most common genes and DNA. This sample comprises about 500,000 distinct CDR3 sequences, 16% of them detected only once. The ten largest clones represent 2.5% to 3.5% of the sample. The material was CD4+ T cells sorted from PBMCs, obtained roughly 24 months after vaccination. Every receptor here comes from a man aged 50-75 years who received an inactivated influenza vaccine. Donor details come from another sample of the same person, matched by shared clones.

This clonotype was seen more than once but under ten times. The chain links TRBV19 to TRBJ1-2; 10 bases line up with TRBD1. Germline V gene data show CDR1 as LNHDA and CDR2 as SQIVND (reference sequence). Losses at the gene ends were 5 bases for V and 6 bases for J; bases not matched to a gene: 9. The CDR3 sequence is 15 residues long. This CDR3 reads CASSSRGQGMNGYTF. The CDR3 nucleotides read TGTGCCAGTAGTTCCCGGGGACAGGGGATGAATGGCTACACCTTC. The complete variable domain, with remaining parts taken from reference TRBV19 and TRBJ1-2, reads DGGITQSPKYLFRKEGQNVTLSCEQNLNHDAMYWYRQDPGQGLRLIYYSQIVNDFQKGDIAEGYSVSREKKESFPLTVTSAQKNPTAFYLCASSSRGQGMNGYTFGSGTRLTVV.

CDR3: CASSQAGFQETQYF. CDR3 sequence (DNA): TGCGCCAGCAGCCAGGCTGGTTTTCAAGAGACCCAGTACTTC. This chain links TRBV4-1 with TRBJ2-5; D ambiguous. Germline V CDR1 and CDR2: MGHRA, YSYEKL. Trimming took 3 bases from V and 2 from J, leaving 10 bases between them. This CDR3 contains 14 residues.